This TCR beta chain was identified in a study of T-cell reconstitution after alpha-beta-depleted transplantation in children. Study-wide results and caveats: T-cell counts and diversity at one year following transplant were attributed mainly to newly produced T cells. Reported findings indicate that, about two months after transplant, alpha-beta T cells came from several hundred expanded clones, which were derived from non-depleted graft cells. After transplant, high TCRbeta diversity at day 60 in some patients arose from surviving recipient T cells and thymic progenitors.

During its preparation, the TCRbeta library received unique molecular identifiers. TCRdb re-derived calls from the PCR reads in MiXCR, one entry per CDR3 protein. The sample lists some 190,000 distinct CDR3 sequences, roughly 11% occurring once. The sample holds a few counts of this clonotype. The antigen is undetermined. The specimen comprised PBMCs, sampled before TCRalphabeta/CD19-depleted stem cell transplant. This sequence was found in a boy between 2 and 15 years old with acute myeloid leukemia, due to receive a stem cell transplant.

The CDR3, as DNA: TGTGCCACCACCCTTGGGGGGTCGGGTAGGAAGCCCCAGCATTTT. Protein: CATTLGGSGRKPQHF. This chain joins TRBV28 and TRBJ1-5; TRBD1 is a possible D gene (5 bases). Between the trimmed V and J ends, which lost 10 bases and 8 bases, there was a span of 24 bases. Per germline, CDR1 MDHEN and CDR2 SYDVKM. The CDR3 contains 15 residues.